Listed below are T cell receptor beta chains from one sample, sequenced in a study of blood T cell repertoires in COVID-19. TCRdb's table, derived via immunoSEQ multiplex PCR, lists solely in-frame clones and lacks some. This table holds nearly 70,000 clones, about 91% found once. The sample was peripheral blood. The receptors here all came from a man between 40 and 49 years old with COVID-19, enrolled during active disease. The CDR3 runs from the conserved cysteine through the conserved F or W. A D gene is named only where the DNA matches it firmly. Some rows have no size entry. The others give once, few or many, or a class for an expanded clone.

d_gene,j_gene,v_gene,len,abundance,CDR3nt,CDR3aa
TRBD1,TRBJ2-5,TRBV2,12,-,TGTGCCAGCAGGGCAGGGGGTGAGACCCAGTACTTC,CASRAGGETQYF
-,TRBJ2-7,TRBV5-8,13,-,TGTGCCAGCAGCGCCTTACAGGGCCACGAGCAGTACTTC,CASSALQGHEQYF
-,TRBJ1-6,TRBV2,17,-,TGTGCCAGCAGTGAAGCGGGGAGGAGCTCCTATAATTCACCCCTCCACTTT,CASSEAGRSSYNSPLHF
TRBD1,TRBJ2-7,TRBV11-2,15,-,TGTGCCAGCAGCTTGAGGACAGGGGCATTCGACGAGCAGTACTTC,CASSLRTGAFDEQYF
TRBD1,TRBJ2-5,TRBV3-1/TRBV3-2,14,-,TGTGCCAGCAGCCTGGGACAGGCCTTGGAGACCCAGTACTTC,CASSLGQALETQYF
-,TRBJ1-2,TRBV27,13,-,TGTGCCAGGGTGAAGCTATCCCGTTATGGCTACACCTTC,CARVKLSRYGYTF
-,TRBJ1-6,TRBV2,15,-,TGTGCCAGCAGTGAAGATCGTGGAGGTACCCCACCCCTCCACTTT,CASSEDRGGTPPLHF
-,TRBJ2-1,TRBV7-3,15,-,TGTGCCAGCAGCTGGGGTCCCCCCAGGGACAATGAGCAGTTCTTC,CASSWGPPRDNEQFF
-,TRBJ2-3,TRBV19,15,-,TGTGCCAGTAGTATGACGGCGGTGTACGGGAATACGCAGTATTTT,CASSMTAVYGNTQYF
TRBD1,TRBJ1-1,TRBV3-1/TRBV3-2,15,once,TGTGCCAGCAGCCCCGGCCGGACAGGGTTAGCTGAAGCTTTCTTT,CASSPGRTGLAEAFF
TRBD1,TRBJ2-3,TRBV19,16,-,TGTGCCAGTAGTACTCGACAGGGCGGAAGCACAGATACGCAGTATTTT,CASSTRQGGSTDTQYF
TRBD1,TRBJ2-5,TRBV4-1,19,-,TGCGCCAGCAGCCAATCCACGACAGGGGGCGCCGGGTCTATGGAGACCCAGTACTTC,CASSQSTTGGAGSMETQYF
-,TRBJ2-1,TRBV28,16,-,TGTGCCAGCAGTCCCCCGGGACTTCTCGAACCCAATGAGCAGTTCTTC,CASSPPGLLEPNEQFF
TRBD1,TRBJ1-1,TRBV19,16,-,TGTGCCAGTAGCCCGAGGACCGGGACAGGGCCAACTGAAGCTTTCTTT,CASSPRTGTGPTEAFF
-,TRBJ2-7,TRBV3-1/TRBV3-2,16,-,TGTGCCAGCAGCCAAGAGGGGACAAAAGTCATACGGGAGCAGTACTTC,CASSQEGTKVIREQYF
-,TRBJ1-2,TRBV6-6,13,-,TGTGCCAGCAGTCGGGACATTAACTATGGCTACACCTTC,CASSRDINYGYTF
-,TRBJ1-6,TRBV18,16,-,TGTGCCAGCTCAGGCACCCAGACTCACGGTAATTCACCCCTCCACTTT,CASSGTQTHGNSPLHF
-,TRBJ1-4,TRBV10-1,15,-,TGCGCCAGCAGTAAGCCCGGGACACCAAATGAAAAACTGTTTTTT,CASSKPGTPNEKLFF
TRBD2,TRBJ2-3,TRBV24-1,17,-,TGTGCCACCAGTGCCCTCGGGACTAGCGGGGGGGCAGATACGCAGTATTTT,CATSALGTSGGADTQYF
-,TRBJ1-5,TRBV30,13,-,TGTGCCTGGAGTCCGGGACACAATCAGCCCCAGCATTTT,CAWSPGHNQPQHF
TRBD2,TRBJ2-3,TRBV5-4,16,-,TGTGCCAGCAGCTTGGCTGCTAGCGGGGGAGGGGATACGCAGTATTTT,CASSLAASGGGDTQYF
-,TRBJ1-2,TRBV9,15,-,TGTGCCAGCAGCGTAGCCGGCACAGGCCCCTATGGCTACACCTTC,CASSVAGTGPYGYTF
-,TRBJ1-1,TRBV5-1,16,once,TGCGCCAGCAGCTTGGCCTTGGGGGCTGGGGTCACTGAAGCTTTCTTT,CASSLALGAGVTEAFF
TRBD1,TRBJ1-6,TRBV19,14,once,TGTGCCAGTAGTGGTGCAGGGGGTAATTCACCCCTCCACTTT,CASSGAGGNSPLHF
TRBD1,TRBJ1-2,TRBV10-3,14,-,TGTGCCATCAGTGAGTTAGGACAGGGGGATGGCTACACCTTC,CAISELGQGDGYTF
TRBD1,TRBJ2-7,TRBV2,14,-,TGTGCCAGCGGCCCCGGGACAGGGGCGGACGAGCAGTACTTC,CASGPGTGADEQYF
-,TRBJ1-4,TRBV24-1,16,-,TGTGCCACCAGTGTCCGCGGACAGAGCTCTAATGAAAAACTGTTTTTT,CATSVRGQSSNEKLFF
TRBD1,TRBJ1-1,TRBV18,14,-,TGTGCCAGCTCACCACGGGACAGGATCACTGAAGCTTTCTTT,CASSPRDRITEAFF
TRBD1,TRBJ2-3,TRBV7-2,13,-,TGTGCCAGCAGCGCCAGGGGGTTTGATACGCAGTATTTT,CASSARGFDTQYF
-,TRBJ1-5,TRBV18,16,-,TGTGCCAGCTCACCAAATGGGGGCCCCCGCAATCAGCCCCAGCATTTT,CASSPNGGPRNQPQHF
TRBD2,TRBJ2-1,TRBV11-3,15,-,TGTGCCAGCAGCTTTGGACTAGCGGGCTACAATGAGCAGTTCTTC,CASSFGLAGYNEQFF
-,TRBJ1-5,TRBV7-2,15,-,TGTGCCAGCAGCTTAGAAGCAGGGAACAATCAGCCCCAGCATTTT,CASSLEAGNNQPQHF
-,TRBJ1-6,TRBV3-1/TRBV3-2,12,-,TGTGCCAGCAGCGAACATGATTCACCCCTCCACTTT,CASSEHDSPLHF
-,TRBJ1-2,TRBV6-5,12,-,TGTGCCACCCTGGAGGGGACCTATGGCTACACCTTC,CATLEGTYGYTF
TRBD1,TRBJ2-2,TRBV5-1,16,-,TGCGCCAGCAGCCGGACAGGGGTTGGGAGCACCGGGGAGCTGTTTTTT,CASSRTGVGSTGELFF
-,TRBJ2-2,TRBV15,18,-,TGTGCCACCAGCAGAGTTATGATGGGAGTAATTGACACCGGGGAGCTGTTTTTT,CATSRVMMGVIDTGELFF
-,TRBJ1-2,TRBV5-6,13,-,TGTGCCAGCAGCTCACGGAGTCCGAGGGGCTACACCTTC,CASSSRSPRGYTF
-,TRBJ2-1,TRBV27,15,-,TGTGCCAGCAGTTTAACGGGGGAGAAATACAATGAGCAGTTCTTC,CASSLTGEKYNEQFF
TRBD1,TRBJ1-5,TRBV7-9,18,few,TGTGCCAGCAGCTCCGACAGGGGGTGGTATCTCAGCAATCAGCCCCAGCATTTT,CASSSDRGWYLSNQPQHF
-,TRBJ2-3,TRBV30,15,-,TGTGCCTGGAGTGGGCTGGGCCACCAGGGGGATACGCAGTATTTT,CAWSGLGHQGDTQYF
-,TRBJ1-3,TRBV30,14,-,TGTGCCTCCATTCCCGGGGGTCTGGGAAACACCATATATTTT,CASIPGGLGNTIYF
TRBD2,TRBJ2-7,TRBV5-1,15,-,TGCGCCAGCAGCCCCGCCGGGGGGGTCCCCTACGAGCAGTACTTC,CASSPAGGVPYEQYF
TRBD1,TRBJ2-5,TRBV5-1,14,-,TGCGCCAGCAGCAGAAACAGGGGTCGGGAGACCCAGTACTTC,CASSRNRGRETQYF
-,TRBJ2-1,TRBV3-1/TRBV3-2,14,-,TGTGCCAGCAGCCACGGGACTTCGGCTAATGAGCAGTTCTTC,CASSHGTSANEQFF
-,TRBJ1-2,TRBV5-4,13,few,TGTGCCAGCAGCTTGCAGGGAGGGGATGGCTACACCTTC,CASSLQGGDGYTF